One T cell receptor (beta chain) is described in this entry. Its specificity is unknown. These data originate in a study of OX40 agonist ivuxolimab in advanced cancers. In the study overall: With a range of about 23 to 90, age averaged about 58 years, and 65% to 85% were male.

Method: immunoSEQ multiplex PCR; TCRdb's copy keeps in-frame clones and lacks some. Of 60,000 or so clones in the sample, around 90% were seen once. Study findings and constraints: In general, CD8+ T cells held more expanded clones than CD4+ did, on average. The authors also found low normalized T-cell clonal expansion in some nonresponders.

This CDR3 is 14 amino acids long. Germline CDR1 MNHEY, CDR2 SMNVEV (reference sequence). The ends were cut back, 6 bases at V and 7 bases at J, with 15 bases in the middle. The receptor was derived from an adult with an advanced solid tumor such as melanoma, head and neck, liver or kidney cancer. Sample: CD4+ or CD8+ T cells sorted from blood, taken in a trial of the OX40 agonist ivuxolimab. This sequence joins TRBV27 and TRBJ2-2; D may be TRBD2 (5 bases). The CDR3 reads CASRLTRTGGELFF. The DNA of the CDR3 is TGTGCCAGCAGATTGACTCGGACTGGCGGGGAGCTGTTTTTT.